This T cell receptor (beta chain) was captured by sequencing in a study of T cell responses to AZD1222 COVID-19 vaccine. There are 17 residues in the CDR3. The germline V gene encodes CDR1 ENHRY and CDR2 SYGVKD. Germline trimming cut 0 bases from V and 4 bases from J; bases unmatched to any gene: 5. The assay was immunoSEQ multiplex PCR, and TCRdb's table has in-frame clones only and misses some. The table shows about 200,000 clones, with around 93% occurring only once. This clonotype was sampled from an adult who received the AZD1222 COVID-19 vaccine. The source material was peripheral blood, sampled 28 days after the second AZD1222 dose. The gene calls are TRBV10-3 and TRBJ1-4, with 10 bases fitting TRBD1. CDR3 nucleotide sequence: TGTGCCATCAGTGAGTCCCGGGACAGGGGATTTAATGAAAAACTGTTTTTT. It encodes CAISESRDRGFNEKLFF.